Included here is one TCR beta chain sequence, with context. Its antigen is currently unknown. The entry originates in a study of shared clonotypes between healthy human individuals. General observations from the study: Memory subsets had estimated richness that was generally smaller than that of naive subsets.

V lost 10 bases, J lost 7 bases, and 19 bases lay in between. The CDR3 extends over 14 amino acids. Germline lookup yields CDR1 LNHDA and CDR2 SQIVND (reference sequence). Profiled with immunoSEQ multiplex PCR; TCRdb holds only in-frame clones, not every one. This repertoire shows about 1.5 million clones, more than 95% found once; its top ten account for 1.2%. The sequence derives from a man aged 25 to 40 in good health. The sequenced sample was naive CD4+ T cells sorted from blood. Subset given: CD45RA+ positively selected. The rearrangement links TRBV19 to TRBJ2-2, with D uncertain. For the CDR3, the DNA is TGTGCCACCACTCAGTTAGTGTCAGGCGGGGAGCTGTTTTTT. Protein sequence: CATTQLVSGGELFF. Full variable domain (rest looked up from reference TRBV19 and TRBJ2-2): DGGITQSPKYLFRKEGQNVTLSCEQNLNHDAMYWYRQDPGQGLRLIYYSQIVNDFQKGDIAEGYSVSREKKESFPLTVTSAQKNPTAFYLCATTQLVSGGELFFGEGSRLTVL.